This T cell receptor (beta chain) originates from a study of blood T cell repertoires in COVID-19. Repertoires were generated with immunoSEQ multiplex PCR, while TCRdb's copy carries only in-frame clones and drops some. Of more than 150,000 clones in the sample, about 85% are singletons; the top ten hold 9.8%. This CDR3 spans 13 amino acids. With 3 bases removed from V and 1 base from J, the gap between germline ends came to 7 bases. In germline, CDR1 is SGDLS, CDR2 YYNGEE. The chain carries TRBV9 and TRBJ2-5; D is unresolved. Sequences were obtained from peripheral blood. This TCR came from a woman aged 80 or over with acute or convalescent COVID-19. CDR3 bases: TGTGCCAGCAGCGCAACAATCCAAGAGACCCAGTACTTC. This encodes CASSATIQETQYF. Variable domain in full (rest from reference TRBV9 and TRBJ2-5): DSGVTQTPKHLITATGQRVTLRCSPRSGDLSVYWYQQSLDQGLQFLIQYYNGEERAKGNILERFSAQQFPDLHSELNLSSLELGDSALYFCASSATIQETQYFGPGTRLLVL.